This is a list of T cell receptor beta chains from one sample in a study of T cells in Graves' hyperthyroidism and ophthalmopathy. TCRdb itself ran the multiplex PCR reads through MiXCR, one entry per CDR3 protein. The table shows about 400,000 distinct CDR3 sequences, with around a sixth occurring only once. Material: blood. The source is a woman aged 18-35 years with Graves' hyperthyroidism. CDR3s leave out the opening cysteine and the closing phenylalanine or tryptophan.

V: TRBV11-2; J: TRBJ2-1; length: 10; CDR3: ASSQPPYEQF
V: TRBV28; J: TRBJ1-2; length: 12; CDR3: ASSFWTGAYGYT
V: TRBV3-1; J: TRBJ1-5; length: 11; CDR3: ASSSGGDQPQH
V: TRBV28; J: TRBJ1-1; length: 13; CDR3: ASLGAGKATPGAF
V: TRBV7-2; J: TRBJ1-2; length: 11; CDR3: ASSGQRRNGYT
V: TRBV7-6; J: TRBJ2-7; length: 15; CDR3: ASSLADSRQALYEQY
V: TRBV18; J: TRBJ2-1; length: 16; CDR3: ASSPPGLAENSYNEQF
V: TRBV5-1; J: TRBJ2-5; length: 14; CDR3: ASSLAMTGRGETQY
V: TRBV12-3/TRBV12-4; J: TRBJ2-7; length: 14; CDR3: ASSYRVFQRVDEQY
V: TRBV20-1; J: TRBJ1-4; length: 9; CDR3: SALLDEKLF
V: TRBV5-4; J: TRBJ1-3; length: 13; CDR3: ASSLGTGAGNTIY
V: TRBV5-1; J: TRBJ2-3; length: 17; CDR3: ASGDPGQVSAYSTDTQY
V: TRBV7-3; J: TRBJ1-1; length: 11; CDR3: ASSATGQRGAF
V: TRBV6-2/TRBV6-3; J: TRBJ2-7; length: 14; CDR3: ASSYARGAPSYEQY
V: TRBV4-3; J: TRBJ2-5; length: 13; CDR3: ASSQVSGPQETQY
V: TRBV27; J: TRBJ1-4; length: 13; CDR3: ASSSPGLRNEKLF
V: TRBV29-1; J: TRBJ1-5; length: 11; CDR3: SVGGSSNQPQH
V: TRBV5-1; J: TRBJ2-7; length: 13; CDR3: ASSLATSGRLEQY
V: TRBV28; J: TRBJ2-7; length: 11; CDR3: ASLGEGLYEQY
V: TRBV7-9; J: TRBJ1-6; length: 14; CDR3: ASSSARQGAGSPLH
V: TRBV7-2; J: TRBJ2-3; length: 10; CDR3: ASSLGHGTQY
V: TRBV7-2; J: TRBJ2-7; length: 10; CDR3: ASSSDRLEQY
V: TRBV20-1; J: TRBJ1-2; length: 11; CDR3: SARDLENYGYT
V: TRBV12-5; J: TRBJ2-2; length: 14; CDR3: ASGLVRGSRTGELF
V: TRBV18; J: TRBJ2-7; length: 13; CDR3: ASSLSSGDSYEQY
V: TRBV12-3/TRBV12-4; J: TRBJ1-4; length: 12; CDR3: ASGGDRGNEKLF
V: TRBV14; J: TRBJ2-1; length: 13; CDR3: ASSQRSSGRGEQF
V: TRBV5-8; J: TRBJ1-1; length: 13; CDR3: ASSKIVRQNTEAF
V: TRBV20-1; J: TRBJ2-7; length: 13; CDR3: SARSRTGDYYEQY
V: TRBV5-1; J: TRBJ2-7; length: 13; CDR3: ASSLVGGRADEQY
V: TRBV27; J: TRBJ1-5; length: 13; CDR3: ASSHLRYSNQPQH
V: TRBV7-2; J: TRBJ1-1; length: 14; CDR3: ASSFPPDSLNTEAF
V: TRBV6-2/TRBV6-3; J: TRBJ1-4; length: 16; CDR3: ASSYVFPGQGSNEKLF
V: TRBV2; J: TRBJ2-3; length: 13; CDR3: ASSEAGSPFDTQY
V: TRBV7-2; J: TRBJ2-2; length: 13; CDR3: ASSLRQANTGELF
V: TRBV7-8; J: TRBJ1-3; length: 13; CDR3: ASSLSHRSGNTIY
V: TRBV3-1; J: TRBJ1-5; length: 13; CDR3: ASSPTWDSNQPQH
V: TRBV5-5; J: TRBJ1-2; length: 12; CDR3: ASSLLGANYGYT
V: TRBV5-1; J: TRBJ1-6; length: 12; CDR3: ASSPGRETSPLH
V: TRBV7-2; J: TRBJ2-1; length: 13; CDR3: ASSYLAGGGKKQF
V: TRBV5-1; J: TRBJ1-1; length: 11; CDR3: ASQLGWNTEAF
V: TRBV28; J: TRBJ2-7; length: 10; CDR3: AVRGGSGEQY
V: TRBV19; J: TRBJ1-1; length: 9; CDR3: ASSITTEAF
V: TRBV3-1; J: TRBJ2-7; length: 14; CDR3: ASSQERSSVAYEQY
V: TRBV7-9; J: TRBJ2-5; length: 11; CDR3: ASSGPYIETQY
V: TRBV19; J: TRBJ1-1; length: 11; CDR3: ATRRRENTEAF
V: TRBV27; J: TRBJ2-3; length: 12; CDR3: ASSFRGARDTQY
V: TRBV11-3; J: TRBJ1-1; length: 11; CDR3: ASSLGQATEAF
V: TRBV20-1; J: TRBJ1-5; length: 11; CDR3: SAAHRANQPQH
V: TRBV10-3; J: TRBJ2-7; length: 11; CDR3: ATGGTGGDEQY
V: TRBV24-1; J: TRBJ1-5; length: 11; CDR3: ATSDPSNQPQH
V: TRBV10-1; J: TRBJ2-3; length: 10; CDR3: ASSEKSDTQY